This TCR beta chain comes out of a study of tumor-infiltrating lymphocytes in primary liver carcinoma. Overall study context: Sequenced samples came back with roughly 3.5 to 7.5 million productive TCRbeta reads, and the counts looked alike across tissue types. Study observations and caveats: Among the pair types, tumor region pairs showed more overlap than tumor-adjacent and tumor-blood pairs.

This clonotype turned up a few times. The antigen remains unidentified. This sequence may be a read error, since a much larger clone differs from it by one base. The CDR3 extends over 13 amino acids. The V end was cut by 6 bases, the J end by 8 bases, with 16 bases between. CDR1 and CDR2 from the germline V gene are SQVTM and ANQGSEA. Co-extraction of RNA and DNA was performed on about 18-30 mg of unsorted bulk tissue. Each individual tumor supplied samples from five separate regions. Every one of the tumor samples had a viable tumor cell content above 75%. Making TCR beta cDNA involved approximately 0.5 ug total RNA and a constant-region primer. Amplification in three nested multiplex PCR rounds with slightly modified ARM-PCR gave rise to TCR beta libraries. Each of the first two PCR rounds ran roughly 10 cycles with TRBV1-TRBV30 forward and C-beta reverse primers. TCRdb re-called the multiplex PCR reads with MiXCR, one entry per CDR3 protein. The repertoire has some 120,000 distinct CDR3 sequences, 50% to 80% of them found once; the top ten carry about 8%.

This sequence originates from a woman between 55 and 75 years old with primary liver carcinoma and hepatitis B virus infection. The chain recombines TRBV29-1 with TRBJ1-4; the D gene is possibly TRBD1 (5 bases). The sample taken for sequencing was liver tumor tissue from sampling region 3. As to subset: tumor region T3, left-lateral pole. CDR3 bases: TGCAGCGTCCGGACATGTGGCGGCGAAAAACTGTTTTTT. Its translation is CSVRTCGGEKLFF.